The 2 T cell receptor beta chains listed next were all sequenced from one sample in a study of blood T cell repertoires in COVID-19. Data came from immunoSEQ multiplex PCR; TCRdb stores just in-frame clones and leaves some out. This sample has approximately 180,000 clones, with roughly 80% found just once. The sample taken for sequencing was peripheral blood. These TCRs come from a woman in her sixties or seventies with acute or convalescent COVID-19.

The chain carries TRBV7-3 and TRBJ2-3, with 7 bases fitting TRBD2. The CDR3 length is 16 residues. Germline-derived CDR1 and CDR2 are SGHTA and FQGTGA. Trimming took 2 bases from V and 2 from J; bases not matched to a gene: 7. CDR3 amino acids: CASSLLGSGVTDTQYF. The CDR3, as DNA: TGTGCCAGCAGCTTATTGGGAAGCGGGGTCACAGATACGCAGTATTTT.

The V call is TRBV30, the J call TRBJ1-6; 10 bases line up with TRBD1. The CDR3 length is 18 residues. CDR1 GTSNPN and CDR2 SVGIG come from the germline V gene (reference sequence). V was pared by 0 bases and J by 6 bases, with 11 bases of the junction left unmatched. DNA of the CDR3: TGTGCCTGGAGTGTACCCTTAGACAGGGGGCTTACTAATTCACCCCTCCACTTT. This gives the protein CAWSVPLDRGLTNSPLHF.